Presented here are 11 T cell receptor beta chains from one specimen sequenced in a study of cytotoxic CD8 clonotypes in ibrutinib-treated CLL. Using immunoSEQ multiplex PCR, the repertoire was profiled, and TCRdb retains in-frame clones only, with some absent. The repertoire has 60,000 to 95,000 clones, over 65% of them found once; the top ten carry roughly 35%. Sequences were derived from PBMCs, sampled after 24 months of ibrutinib treatment. These receptors all come from a human donor with chronic lymphocytic leukemia.

The chain carries TRBV6-1 and TRBJ2-7; 10 bases agree with TRBD1. The CDR3 covers 17 residues. Trimming at V came to 0 bases and at J to 4 bases, leaving 9 bases not matched to a gene. The V gene's germline CDR1 is MNHNS and CDR2 SASEGT. In DNA form, the CDR3 reads TGTGCCAGCAGTGAAGCGACAGGGGGCCCGTTTGGTTACGAGCAGTACTTC. Encoded protein: CASSEATGGPFGYEQYF.

J is TRBJ2-3 and V is TRBV5-1; perhaps TRBD2 as D (5 bases). The CDR3 covers 14 residues. Deletions cut 4 bases from V and 3 bases from J, with 12 bases between. Germline loops: CDR1 SGHRS, CDR2 YFSETQ. This CDR3 reads CASSGLSGTDTQYF. The CDR3 bases are TGCGCCAGCAGCGGGCTATCGGGAACAGATACGCAGTATTTT.

The rearrangement joins TRBV20-1 to TRBJ1-3; no clear D gene. Trimming stripped 1 base from V and 8 bases from J, with 6 bases between. Germline-derived CDR1 and CDR2 are DFQATT and SNEGSKA (reference sequence). The CDR3 runs 11 residues. Written as DNA, the CDR3 is TGCAGTGCTAGAGCGGCGGACACCATATATTTT. This gives the protein CSARAADTIYF.

The chain couples TRBV29-1 to TRBJ2-5; D may match TRBD1 or TRBD2 (5 bases each). CDR1 SQVTM and CDR2 ANQGSEA come from the germline V gene. Deletions cut 5 bases from V and 4 bases from J, with 14 bases between. The CDR3 is 13 amino acids. In DNA, the CDR3 is TGCAGCGTTCAGGGACCGGGGACAGAGACCCAGTACTTC. It is translated as CSVQGPGTETQYF.

The J gene is TRBJ1-1, the V gene TRBV27; TRBD1 is a possible D gene (5 bases). V dropped 6 bases and J dropped 5 bases, with 16 bases sitting between them. Germline CDR1 is MNHEY and CDR2 is SMNVEV (reference sequence). The CDR3 runs 14 residues. CDR3 protein: CASSPLRGGTEAFF. The DNA for the CDR3 is TGTGCCAGCAGCCCCTTAAGGGGAGGGACTGAAGCTTTCTTT.

The V call is TRBV2, the J call TRBJ1-5; D gene uncertain. The CDR3 runs 15 residues. Germline-derived CDR1 and CDR2 are SNHLY and FYNNEI. Trimming shortened V by 4 bases and J by 2 bases, and 12 bases separated the two germline ends. CDR3 bases: TGTGCCAGCAGTGCTCGGGATTATGGCAATCAGCCCCAGCATTTT. Encoded protein: CASSARDYGNQPQHF.

This clone has more than one count but fewer than ten. The chain carries TRBV6-1 and TRBJ2-7; the D call may be TRBD1 or TRBD2 (5 bases each). Germline assignment: CDR1 MNHNS and CDR2 SASEGT. The CDR3 has 15 amino acids. V was clipped by 6 bases and J by 0 bases, with 15 bases between them. In nucleotides, the CDR3 is TGTGCCAGCAGCATCGGGACCGGTAGCTCCTACGAGCAGTACTTC. Protein: CASSIGTGSSYEQYF.

The chain couples TRBV7-6 to TRBJ2-7, with D tentatively TRBD2 (6 bases). The germline V gene encodes CDR1 SGHVS and CDR2 FNYEAQ. V was shortened by 6 bases and J by 6 bases, with 15 bases between the two germline ends. The CDR3 extends over 13 amino acids. The CDR3 reads CASSGGTSFEQYF. The CDR3 nucleotides are TGTGCCAGCAGTGGAGGTACTAGCTTCGAGCAGTACTTC. Combining the CDR3 with reference TRBV7-6 and TRBJ2-7 gives the whole variable domain GAGVSQSPRYKVTKRGQDVALRCDPISGHVSLYWYRQALGQGPEFLTYFNYEAQQDKSGLPNDRFSAERPEGSISTLTIQRTEQRDSAMYRCASSGGTSFEQYFGPGTRLTVT.

V is TRBV7-9 and J is TRBJ2-2; no reliable D call. The ends were cut back, 0 bases at V and 6 bases at J, with 11 bases in the middle. Germline V gene sequence: CDR1 SEHNR, CDR2 FQNEAQ (reference sequence). The CDR3 extends over 15 amino acids. CDR3: CASSLAAPWAGELFF. DNA for the CDR3: TGTGCCAGCAGCTTAGCCGCACCATGGGCCGGGGAGCTGTTTTTT.

This chain connects TRBV9 to TRBJ2-5; tentatively, D is TRBD2 (5 bases). CDR3 length equals 15 residues. The V gene's germline CDR1 is SGDLS and CDR2 YYNGEE. The V end lost 0 bases, the J end lost 7 bases, and 16 bases lay between the germline ends. The CDR3, as DNA: TGTGCCAGCAGCGTAGAGATAGGCGTGGGAGCGACCCAGTACTTC. This gives the protein CASSVEIGVGATQYF.

This clone turned up a few times. The V and J genes are TRBV2 and TRBJ1-1; no clear D. The CDR3 totals 14 residues. Trimming stripped 2 bases from V and 0 bases from J, with 7 bases between. Germline lookup yields CDR1 SNHLY and CDR2 FYNNEI. The CDR3 here is CASSETDMNTEAFF. In DNA form, the CDR3 reads TGTGCCAGCAGTGAAACAGACATGAACACTGAAGCTTTCTTT.